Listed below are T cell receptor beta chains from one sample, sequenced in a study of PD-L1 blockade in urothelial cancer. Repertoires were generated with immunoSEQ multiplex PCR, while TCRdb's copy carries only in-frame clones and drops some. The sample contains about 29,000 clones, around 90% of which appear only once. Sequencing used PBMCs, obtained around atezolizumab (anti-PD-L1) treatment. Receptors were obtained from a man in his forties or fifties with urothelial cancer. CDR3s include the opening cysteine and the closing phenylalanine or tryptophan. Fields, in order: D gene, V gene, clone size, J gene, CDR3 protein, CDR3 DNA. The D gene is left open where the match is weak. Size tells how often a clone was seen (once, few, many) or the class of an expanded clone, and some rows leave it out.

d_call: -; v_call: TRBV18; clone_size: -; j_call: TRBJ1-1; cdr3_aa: CASSPPERGWGEAFF; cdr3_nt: TGTGCCAGCTCACCACCGGAAAGGGGGTGGGGTGAAGCTTTCTTT
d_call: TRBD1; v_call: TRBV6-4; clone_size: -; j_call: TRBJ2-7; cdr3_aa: CASSDFTRQGADEQYF; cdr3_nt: TGTGCCAGCAGTGACTTTACGAGACAGGGGGCGGACGAGCAGTACTTC
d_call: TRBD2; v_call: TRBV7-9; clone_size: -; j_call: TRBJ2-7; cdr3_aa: CASSMNRGLAGTDYEQYF; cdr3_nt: TGTGCCAGCAGTATGAACCGGGGACTAGCGGGAACCGACTACGAGCAGTACTTC
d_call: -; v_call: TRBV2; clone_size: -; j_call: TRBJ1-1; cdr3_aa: CASSELGRNTEAFF; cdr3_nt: TGTGCCAGCAGTGAGTTGGGGAGGAACACTGAAGCTTTCTTT
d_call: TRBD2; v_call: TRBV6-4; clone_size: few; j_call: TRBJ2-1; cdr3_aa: CASSDSIAGGDEQFF; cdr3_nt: TGTGCCAGCAGTGACTCGATAGCGGGGGGCGATGAGCAGTTCTTC
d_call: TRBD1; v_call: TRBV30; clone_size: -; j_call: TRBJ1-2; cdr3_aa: CAWGDRGDYTF; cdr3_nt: TGTGCCTGGGGGGACAGAGGCGACTACACCTTC
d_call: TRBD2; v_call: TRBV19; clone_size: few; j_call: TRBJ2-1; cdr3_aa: CASSILNTGLAGLGHNEQFF; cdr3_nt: TGTGCCAGTAGTATTCTAAACACGGGACTAGCGGGGCTGGGCCACAATGAGCAGTTCTTC
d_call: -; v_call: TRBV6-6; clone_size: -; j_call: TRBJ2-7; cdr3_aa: CASRLGYEQYF; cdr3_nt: TGTGCCAGCAGACTAGGCTACGAGCAGTACTTC
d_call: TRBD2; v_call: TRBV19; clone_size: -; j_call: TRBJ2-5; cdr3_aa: CASSPRLAGGPETQYF; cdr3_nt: TGTGCCAGTAGTCCTCGACTAGCGGGGGGGCCTGAGACCCAGTACTTC
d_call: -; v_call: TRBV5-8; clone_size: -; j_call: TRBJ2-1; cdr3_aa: CASSYRPGGRMGNEQFF; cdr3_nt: TGTGCCAGCAGTTATCGACCGGGGGGCAGGATGGGCAATGAGCAGTTCTTC
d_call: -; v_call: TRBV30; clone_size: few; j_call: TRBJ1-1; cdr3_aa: CAWVPPARGGTEAFF; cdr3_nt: TGTGCCTGGGTTCCCCCCGCGCGGGGGGGCACTGAAGCTTTCTTT
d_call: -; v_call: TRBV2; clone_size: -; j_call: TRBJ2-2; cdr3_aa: CASRGTIIGELFF; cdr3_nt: TGTGCCAGCAGGGGGACAATCATCGGGGAGCTGTTTTTT
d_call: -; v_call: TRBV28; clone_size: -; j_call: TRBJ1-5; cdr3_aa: CASSLPGDSNQPQHF; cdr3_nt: TGTGCCAGCAGTTTACCAGGCGATAGCAATCAGCCCCAGCATTTT
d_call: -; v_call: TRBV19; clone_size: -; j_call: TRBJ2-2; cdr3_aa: CASMSSGNTGELFF; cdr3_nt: TGTGCCAGTATGAGCTCTGGGAACACCGGGGAGCTGTTTTTT
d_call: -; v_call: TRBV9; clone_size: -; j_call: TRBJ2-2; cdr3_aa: CASSAGGHGTGELFF; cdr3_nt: TGTGCCAGCAGCGCTGGGGGCCACGGCACCGGGGAGCTGTTTTTT
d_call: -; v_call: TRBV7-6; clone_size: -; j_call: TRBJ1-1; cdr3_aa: CASSTGQLNTEAFF; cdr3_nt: TGTGCCAGCAGTACAGGACAGTTAAACACTGAAGCTTTCTTT
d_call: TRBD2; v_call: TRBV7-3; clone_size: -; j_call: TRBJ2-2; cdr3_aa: CASSLGGETGELFF; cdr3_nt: TGTGCCAGCAGCCTCGGGGGGGAAACCGGGGAGCTGTTTTTT
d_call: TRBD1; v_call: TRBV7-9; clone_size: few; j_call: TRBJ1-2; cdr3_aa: CASSPTGGYGYTF; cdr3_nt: TGTGCCAGCAGCCCTACAGGGGGCTATGGCTACACCTTC
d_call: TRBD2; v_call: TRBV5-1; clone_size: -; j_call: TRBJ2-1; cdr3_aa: CASSAPTSGPYNEQFF; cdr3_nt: TGCGCCAGCAGCGCCCCGACTAGCGGTCCCTACAATGAGCAGTTCTTC
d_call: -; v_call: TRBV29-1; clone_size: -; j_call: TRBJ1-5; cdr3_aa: CSVEGGEGSLQPQHF; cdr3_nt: TGCAGCGTTGAAGGGGGGGAGGGCTCGCTTCAGCCCCAGCATTTT
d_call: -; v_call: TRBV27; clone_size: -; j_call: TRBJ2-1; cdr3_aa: CASSSISTRNNEQFF; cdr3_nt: TGTGCCAGCAGTTCCATTTCCACGAGGAACAATGAGCAGTTCTTC
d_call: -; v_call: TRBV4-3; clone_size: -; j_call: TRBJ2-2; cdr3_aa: CASSQEVMAGAGELFF; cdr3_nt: TGCGCCAGCAGCCAAGAAGTCATGGCGGGGGCAGGGGAGCTGTTTTTT
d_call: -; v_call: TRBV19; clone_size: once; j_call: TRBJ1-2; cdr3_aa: CASSSRQLANYGYTF; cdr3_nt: TGTGCCAGTAGTTCCCGACAGTTAGCTAACTATGGCTACACCTTC